The 8 T cell receptor beta chains in this list originate from one sample, sequenced in a study of identical twins. TCRdb ran MiXCR on the 5' RACE reads and lists one entry per CDR3 protein. Of around 250,000 distinct CDR3 sequences listed, roughly 13% are singletons. This sample was also put to use in a study of yellow fever vaccine responses in identical twins.

Sequencing was carried out using memory (CD45RO+) T cells sorted from blood. The receptors here all came from a woman younger than 35 in good health.

In this sample, this clonotype turned up many times. The rearrangement uses TRBV7-2 and TRBJ2-3; D remains ambiguous. The germline CDR1 and CDR2 sequences are SGHTA and FQGNSA. The CDR3 is 14 amino acids. V was pared by 4 bases and J by 5 bases, with 13 bases between. In nucleotides, the CDR3 is TGTGCCAGCAGCTCCACCAATTCGCGAGATACGCAGTATTTT. Amino acids: CASSSTNSRDTQYF.

This chain joins TRBV20-1 and TRBJ2-1, with D unresolved. Trimming removed 4 bases from V and 7 bases from J, with 8 bases in between. The CDR3 loop spans 11 amino acids. Looked up from germline, CDR1 is DFQATT and CDR2 is SNEGSKA (reference sequence). The DNA of the CDR3 is TGCAGTGCTAAGGGTAGAAATGAGCAGTTCTTC. It yields the protein CSAKGRNEQFF.

This clonotype was seen only a few times. This sequence joins TRBV19 and TRBJ2-5; no reliable D call. This CDR3 comprises 12 residues. CDR1 is LNHDA and CDR2 is SQIVND in the germline V gene (reference sequence). Deletions cut 5 bases from V and 5 bases from J, with 9 bases between. The DNA for the CDR3 is TGTGCCAGTAGTTCCCATGGGGAGACCCAGTACTTC. Translation: CASSSHGETQYF.

Many counts were recorded for this clonotype. This chain uses TRBV9 with TRBJ2-2; D ambiguous. The ends were cut back, 0 bases at V and 0 bases at J, with 6 bases in the middle. The CDR3 is made up of 15 amino acids. Germline lookup yields CDR1 SGDLS and CDR2 YYNGEE. CDR3 sequence: CASSVDSPNTGELFF. DNA of the CDR3: TGTGCCAGCAGCGTAGACAGCCCGAACACCGGGGAGCTGTTTTTT.

V and J are TRBV14 and TRBJ2-7; 8 bases are a match to TRBD2. Losses at the gene ends were 1 base for V and 9 bases for J; bases not matched to a gene: 2. The germline V gene has CDR1 SGHDN and CDR2 FVKESK. The CDR3 extends over 12 amino acids. The DNA for the CDR3 is TGTGCCAGCAGCCAAGCAAGCGGGAGGCAGTACTTC. The encoded protein is CASSQASGRQYF.

V gene TRBV7-8 combines with J gene TRBJ2-2; 7 bases agree with TRBD2. Losses at the gene ends were 6 bases for V and 1 base for J; bases not matched to a gene: 5. The CDR3 consists of 15 residues. From germline, CDR1 is SGHVS and CDR2 FQNEAQ. The CDR3 loop is CASRPGTKNTGELFF. CDR3 bases: TGTGCCAGCAGGCCCGGGACTAAGAACACCGGGGAGCTGTTTTTT. Supplemented by reference TRBV7-8 and TRBJ2-2, the full variable domain reads GAGVSQSPRYKVAKRGQDVALRCDPISGHVSLFWYQQALGQGPEFLTYFQNEAQLDKSGLPSDRFFAERPEGSVSTLKIQRTQQEDSAVYLCASRPGTKNTGELFFGEGSRLTVL.

V and J are TRBV20-1 and TRBJ2-1; 9 bases match TRBD2. Germline V gene sequence: CDR1 DFQATT, CDR2 SNEGSKA (reference sequence). V lost 5 bases to trimming and J lost 9 bases; unmatched junction nucleotides: 11. The CDR3 contains 14 residues. The CDR3 region is CSAQAASGIGEQFF. The DNA for the CDR3 is TGCAGTGCTCAGGCGGCTAGCGGGATTGGTGAGCAGTTCTTC.

The rearrangement links TRBV11-2 to TRBJ2-3; D remains ambiguous. The CDR3 extends over 14 amino acids. CDR1 and CDR2 (germline): SGHAT, FQNNGV. V lost 5 bases to trimming and J lost 0 bases, with 9 bases between them. CDR3 in DNA: TGTGCCAGCAGCCCCGAGGACAGCACAGATACGCAGTATTTT. It yields the protein CASSPEDSTDTQYF.